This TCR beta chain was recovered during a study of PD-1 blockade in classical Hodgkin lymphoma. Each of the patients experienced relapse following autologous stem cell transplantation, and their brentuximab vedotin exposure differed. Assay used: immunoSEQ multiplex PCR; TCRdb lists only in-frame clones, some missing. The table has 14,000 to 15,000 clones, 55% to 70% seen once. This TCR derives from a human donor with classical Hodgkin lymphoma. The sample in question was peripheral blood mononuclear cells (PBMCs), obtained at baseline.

CDR3 amino acids: CACTRASGNTIYF. The CDR3 DNA follows: TGTGCATGCACCAGGGCCTCTGGAAACACCATATATTTT. V is TRBV7-9 and J is TRBJ1-3, with D perhaps matching TRBD1 (5 bases). CDR3 length: 13 residues. Germline V gene sequence: CDR1 SEHNR, CDR2 FQNEAQ (reference sequence).